The present entry profiles one T cell receptor beta chain with its context. At one end the junction does not follow the germline gene, possibly because of a read error. This sample is drawn from a study of blood T cells in healthy people across ages. The second PCR ran about 6 to 12 cycles with a sample-barcoded 5' primer and J-beta primers. Each sample provided no less than 2.5 million CDR3-containing paired-end reads. MiXCR was run by TCRdb on the 5' RACE reads, yielding one entry per CDR3 protein. The sample includes fewer than 1,200,000 distinct CDR3 sequences, about 25% of them seen just once. The CDR3 spans 12 residues. Germline V CDR1 and CDR2: SGHVS, FNYEAQ. These data were also reused for a study on T cells of mothers and their children. As reported in that work: When the second PCR was run, its M1S primer added sample barcodes and 2-4 random nucleotides.

J is TRBJ2-5 and V is TRBV7-6; no definite D call. The J call may be in error: the DNA end matches TRBJ2-1 better. The sequence was collected from a girl aged 2 to 10 in good health. Sequenced: blood. This chain's CDR3 is CAGSWLNNEQFF. In DNA, the CDR3 is TGTGCCGGCAGCTGGCTAAACAATGAGCAGTTCTTC.